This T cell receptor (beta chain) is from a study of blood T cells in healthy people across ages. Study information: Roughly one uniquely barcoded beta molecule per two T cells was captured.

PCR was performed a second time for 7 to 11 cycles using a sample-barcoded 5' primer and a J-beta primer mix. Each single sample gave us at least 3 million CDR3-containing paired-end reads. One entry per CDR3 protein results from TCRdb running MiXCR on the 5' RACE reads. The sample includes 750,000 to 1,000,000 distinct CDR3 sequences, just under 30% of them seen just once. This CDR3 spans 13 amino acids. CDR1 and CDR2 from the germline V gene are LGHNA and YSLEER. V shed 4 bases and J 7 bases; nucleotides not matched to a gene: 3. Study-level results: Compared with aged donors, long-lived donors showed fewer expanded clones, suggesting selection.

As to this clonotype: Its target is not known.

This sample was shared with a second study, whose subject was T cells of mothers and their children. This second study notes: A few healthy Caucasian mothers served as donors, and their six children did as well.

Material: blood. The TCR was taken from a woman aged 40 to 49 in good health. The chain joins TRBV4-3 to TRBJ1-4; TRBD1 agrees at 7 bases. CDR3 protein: CASSPRGSEKLFF. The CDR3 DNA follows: TGCGCCAGCAGCCCCAGGGGGAGTGAAAAACTGTTTTTT.